Listed here are 5 T cell receptor beta chains from one sample, sequenced in a study of blood T cell repertoires in COVID-19. Some clones are missing from TCRdb's copy, which holds only in-frame ones; the method was immunoSEQ multiplex PCR. The sample has about 60,000 clones, roughly 72% seen once. Material for sequencing was peripheral blood. All receptors come from a woman in her 70s with COVID-19, enrolled during active disease.

The sample holds a few counts of this clone. The chain joins TRBV3-1 (or the pseudogene TRBV3-2) to TRBJ2-1; 9 bases agree with TRBD2. The CDR3 extends over 15 amino acids. V lost 1 base, J lost 6 bases, and 4 bases stayed unmatched. CDR1 is LGHDT and CDR2 is YNNKEL in the germline V gene (reference sequence). The CDR3 DNA is TGTGCCAGCAGCCAAGTTGCGGGGGGGTCCAATGAGCAGTTCTTC. Protein sequence: CASSQVAGGSNEQFF.

The rearrangement joins TRBV7-2 to TRBJ2-3, with 7 positions matching TRBD2. The CDR3 extends over 16 amino acids. Per the germline V gene, CDR1 is SGHTA and CDR2 is FQGNSA. V was pared by 2 bases and J by 4 bases, with 9 bases of the junction left unmatched. The chain's CDR3 is CASSLQRTSGADTQYF. CDR3 nucleotide sequence: TGTGCCAGCAGCTTACAAAGGACTAGTGGGGCAGATACGCAGTATTTT.

This clone is deemed medium-sized (0.01 to 0.1%). The rearrangement links TRBV9 to TRBJ1-2, with D maybe TRBD1 (5 bases). The CDR3 runs 15 residues. Trimming pared 10 bases from V and 5 bases from J, leaving 24 bases between. Germline CDR1 SGDLS, CDR2 YYNGEE. The CDR3 loop is CACKSGLEAVYGYTF. CDR3 DNA sequence: TGTGCCTGCAAGTCGGGACTCGAGGCGGTATATGGCTACACCTTC.

This clone was observed once. V gene TRBV11-2 combines with J gene TRBJ2-6; D uncertain. V was trimmed by 0 bases and J by 2 bases, leaving 8 bases between them. Looked up from germline, CDR1 is SGHAT and CDR2 is FQNNGV. This CDR3 spans 16 amino acids. The CDR3 spells CASSLEAIPGANVLTF. As DNA, the CDR3 is TGTGCCAGCAGCTTAGAAGCGATCCCTGGGGCCAACGTCCTGACTTTC.

In DNA, the CDR3 is TGTGCCAGCAGCTTAGGGGACAGGGGGTTCGGGGAAAAACTGTTTTTT. Protein: CASSLGDRGFGEKLFF. The V call is TRBV7-9, the J call TRBJ1-4; 11 bases match TRBD1. Germline V gene lookup returns CDR1 SEHNR and CDR2 FQNEAQ (reference sequence). Trimming cost V 1 base and J 8 bases; bases outside gene matches: 6. The CDR3 runs to 16 residues. Drawing the rest from reference TRBV7-9 and TRBJ1-4, the complete variable domain is DTGVSQNPRHKITKRGQNVTFRCDPISEHNRLYWYRQTLGQGPEFLTYFQNEAQLEKSRLLSDRFSAERPKGSFSTLEIQRTEQGDSAMYLCASSLGDRGFGEKLFFGSGTQLSVL.